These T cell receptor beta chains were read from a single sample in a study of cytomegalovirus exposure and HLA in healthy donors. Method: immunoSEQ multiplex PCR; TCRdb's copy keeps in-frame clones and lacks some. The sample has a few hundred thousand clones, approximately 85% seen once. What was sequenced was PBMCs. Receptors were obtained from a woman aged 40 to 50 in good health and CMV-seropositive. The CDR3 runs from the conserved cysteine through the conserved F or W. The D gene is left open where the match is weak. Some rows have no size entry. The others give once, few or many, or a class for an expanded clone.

CDR3 protein: CASSEGSSGRGYEQYF
CDR3 DNA: TGTGCCAGCAGTGAAGGATCTAGCGGGAGGGGCTACGAGCAGTACTTC
D gene: TRBD2
J gene: TRBJ2-7
clone size: -
V gene: TRBV2

CDR3 protein: CASSPIAGTGGLLFMNTEAFF
CDR3 DNA: TGTGCCAGCAGTCCAATAGCCGGGACAGGGGGCCTATTATTCATGAACACTGAAGCTTTCTTT
D gene: TRBD1
J gene: TRBJ1-1
clone size: once
V gene: TRBV27

CDR3 protein: CASSQGQGAGQPQHF
CDR3 DNA: TGTGCCAGCAGCCAGGGACAGGGGGCCGGACAGCCCCAGCATTTT
D gene: TRBD1
J gene: TRBJ1-5
clone size: -
V gene: TRBV4-2

CDR3 protein: CASSLEGRGNYGYTF
CDR3 DNA: TGTGCCAGCAGCTTGGAGGGCAGGGGTAACTATGGCTACACCTTC
D gene: -
J gene: TRBJ1-2
clone size: -
V gene: TRBV5-5

CDR3 protein: CASSQVGGLATDTQYF
CDR3 DNA: TGCGCCAGCAGCCAAGTGGGGGGACTAGCGACAGATACGCAGTATTTT
D gene: TRBD2
J gene: TRBJ2-3
clone size: -
V gene: TRBV4-3

CDR3 protein: CASSLSGVYGYTF
CDR3 DNA: TGTGCCAGCAGTTTATCCGGGGTCTATGGCTACACCTTC
D gene: -
J gene: TRBJ1-2
clone size: once
V gene: TRBV28

CDR3 protein: CASSTIWDGDYTDTQYF
CDR3 DNA: TGCGCCAGCAGCACTATCTGGGACGGGGACTACACAGATACGCAGTATTTT
D gene: TRBD2
J gene: TRBJ2-3
clone size: -
V gene: TRBV4-3

CDR3 protein: CASSQAPRLATDTQYF
CDR3 DNA: TGCGCCAGCAGCCAGGCCCCCAGACTCGCCACAGATACGCAGTATTTT
D gene: -
J gene: TRBJ2-3
clone size: once
V gene: TRBV4-3

CDR3 protein: CASKRDTEAFF
CDR3 DNA: TGTGCCAGCAAGCGGGACACTGAAGCTTTCTTT
D gene: -
J gene: TRBJ1-1
clone size: -
V gene: TRBV25-1

CDR3 protein: CASSNPGQIEKLFF
CDR3 DNA: TGTGCCAGTAGTAACCCGGGACAGATTGAAAAACTGTTTTTT
D gene: TRBD1
J gene: TRBJ1-4
clone size: -
V gene: TRBV19

CDR3 protein: CASSPGLAGGTGELFF
CDR3 DNA: TGTGCCAGCAGTCCCGGACTAGCGGGGGGAACCGGGGAGCTGTTTTTT
D gene: TRBD2
J gene: TRBJ2-2
clone size: -
V gene: TRBV27

CDR3 protein: CASSETTNTGELFF
CDR3 DNA: TGTGCCAGCAGTGAAACAACGAACACCGGGGAGCTGTTTTTT
D gene: -
J gene: TRBJ2-2
clone size: -
V gene: TRBV25-1

CDR3 protein: CASNQGQAYYGYTF
CDR3 DNA: TGTGCCAGCAACCAGGGACAGGCTTACTATGGCTACACCTTC
D gene: TRBD1
J gene: TRBJ1-2
clone size: once
V gene: TRBV6-1

CDR3 protein: CASSSRQDQMPQHF
CDR3 DNA: TGTGCCAGCAGTTCAAGACAGGATCAGATGCCCCAGCATTTT
D gene: -
J gene: TRBJ1-5
clone size: -
V gene: TRBV6-5

CDR3 protein: CASSQSRLGGYTF
CDR3 DNA: TGTGCCAGCAGCCAATCGCGGTTAGGAGGCTACACCTTC
D gene: -
J gene: TRBJ1-2
clone size: -
V gene: TRBV16

CDR3 protein: CASSSDWNYGYTF
CDR3 DNA: TGTGCCAGCAGTTCGGACTGGAACTATGGCTACACCTTC
D gene: -
J gene: TRBJ1-2
clone size: -
V gene: TRBV27

CDR3 protein: CASSQESLETSGYNEQFF
CDR3 DNA: TGCGCCAGCAGCCAAGAGTCGTTAGAGACTAGCGGTTACAATGAGCAGTTCTTC
D gene: TRBD2
J gene: TRBJ2-1
clone size: -
V gene: TRBV4-1

CDR3 protein: CASSLSGDGYTF
CDR3 DNA: TGTGCCAGCAGCTTATCGGGAGATGGCTACACCTTC
D gene: -
J gene: TRBJ1-2
clone size: -
V gene: TRBV11-3

CDR3 protein: CASSSRQRPYGYTF
CDR3 DNA: TGTGCCAGCAGTTCCCGACAGAGACCCTATGGCTACACCTTC
D gene: -
J gene: TRBJ1-2
clone size: -
V gene: TRBV6-5

CDR3 protein: CASSPFDKSYEQYF
CDR3 DNA: TGTGCCAGCAGCCCCTTCGACAAATCCTACGAGCAGTACTTC
D gene: -
J gene: TRBJ2-7
clone size: -
V gene: TRBV7-2

CDR3 protein: CASSQQGELGEQYF
CDR3 DNA: TGTGCCAGCAGTCAACAGGGGGAGTTAGGCGAGCAGTACTTC
D gene: TRBD1
J gene: TRBJ2-7
clone size: -
V gene: TRBV7-3

CDR3 protein: CASNGGTHSYEQYF
CDR3 DNA: TGTGCCAGCAACGGCGGGACCCACTCCTACGAGCAGTACTTC
D gene: -
J gene: TRBJ2-7
clone size: -
V gene: TRBV11-2

CDR3 protein: CASSQETSVYNEQFF
CDR3 DNA: TGCGCCAGCAGCCAAGAAACTAGCGTCTACAATGAGCAGTTCTTC
D gene: TRBD2
J gene: TRBJ2-1
clone size: few
V gene: TRBV4-3

CDR3 protein: CAWSAGLSGNTIYF
CDR3 DNA: TGTGCCTGGAGTGCAGGGCTGTCTGGAAACACCATATATTTT
D gene: -
J gene: TRBJ1-3
clone size: -
V gene: TRBV30

CDR3 protein: CAWSVPGLAVYNEQFF
CDR3 DNA: TGTGCCTGGAGTGTACCGGGACTAGCGGTCTACAATGAGCAGTTCTTC
D gene: TRBD2
J gene: TRBJ2-1
clone size: -
V gene: TRBV30

CDR3 protein: CAWSGGQGGNQPQHF
CDR3 DNA: TGTGCCTGGAGTGGCGGTCAGGGGGGCAATCAGCCCCAGCATTTT
D gene: TRBD1
J gene: TRBJ1-5
clone size: -
V gene: TRBV30

CDR3 protein: CASSILDIAGNTIYF
CDR3 DNA: TGTGCCAGTAGTATTCTCGACATAGCTGGAAACACCATATATTTT
D gene: -
J gene: TRBJ1-3
clone size: -
V gene: TRBV19

CDR3 protein: CASSPRQSSGANVLTF
CDR3 DNA: TGTGCCAGCAGCCCAAGACAGAGCTCTGGGGCCAACGTCCTGACTTTC
D gene: -
J gene: TRBJ2-6
clone size: -
V gene: TRBV9

CDR3 protein: CASSSDRDQTKYF
CDR3 DNA: TGTGCCAGCAGCTCCGACAGGGACCAGACGAAGTACTTC
D gene: TRBD1
J gene: TRBJ2-7
clone size: -
V gene: TRBV7-3

CDR3 protein: CASSPRTGFYNEQFF
CDR3 DNA: TGTGCCAGCTCACCGCGGACAGGGTTCTACAATGAGCAGTTCTTC
D gene: TRBD1
J gene: TRBJ2-1
clone size: few
V gene: TRBV18

CDR3 protein: CASSGERGIQPQHF
CDR3 DNA: TGTGCCAGCAGTGGGGAGCGGGGAATTCAGCCCCAGCATTTT
D gene: -
J gene: TRBJ1-5
clone size: -
V gene: TRBV2

CDR3 protein: CASSLVGTWNPGELFF
CDR3 DNA: TGTGCCAGCAGCTTAGTGGGGACATGGAACCCCGGGGAGCTGTTTTTT
D gene: -
J gene: TRBJ2-2
clone size: -
V gene: TRBV7-8

CDR3 protein: CASSLDRATEAFF
CDR3 DNA: TGCGCCAGCAGCTTGGACAGAGCAACTGAAGCTTTCTTT
D gene: -
J gene: TRBJ1-1
clone size: few
V gene: TRBV5-1

CDR3 protein: CASSLTGTGAEAFF
CDR3 DNA: TGTGCCAGCAGTTTAACGGGCACCGGGGCTGAAGCTTTCTTT
D gene: -
J gene: TRBJ1-1
clone size: -
V gene: TRBV27

CDR3 protein: CASSIQGANSYEQYF
CDR3 DNA: TGTGCCAGTAGTATTCAGGGGGCAAACTCCTACGAGCAGTACTTC
D gene: TRBD1
J gene: TRBJ2-7
clone size: -
V gene: TRBV19

CDR3 protein: CASRRQAAQETQYF
CDR3 DNA: TGTGCCAGCAGGAGACAGGCCGCCCAAGAGACCCAGTACTTC
D gene: -
J gene: TRBJ2-5
clone size: -
V gene: TRBV6-6

CDR3 protein: CAWGQGQGLRYGYTF
CDR3 DNA: TGTGCCTGGGGGCAGGGACAGGGCCTACGTTATGGCTACACCTTC
D gene: TRBD1
J gene: TRBJ1-2
clone size: once
V gene: TRBV30

CDR3 protein: CASSYIAGVPPQYF
CDR3 DNA: TGTGCCAGCAGTTACATAGCGGGAGTCCCCCCCCAGTACTTC
D gene: TRBD2
J gene: TRBJ2-5
clone size: -
V gene: TRBV6-6

CDR3 protein: CASSDPHGTQYF
CDR3 DNA: TGTGCCAGCAGCGATCCCCACGGTACGCAGTATTTT
D gene: -
J gene: TRBJ2-3
clone size: -
V gene: TRBV7-3

CDR3 protein: CASSLGREGWGEQFF
CDR3 DNA: TGTGCCAGCAGCCTAGGGCGGGAGGGGTGGGGTGAGCAGTTCTTC
D gene: TRBD2
J gene: TRBJ2-1
clone size: -
V gene: TRBV7-6

CDR3 protein: CASSLGQGANTGELFF
CDR3 DNA: TGTGCCAGCAGCTTAGGACAGGGGGCGAACACCGGGGAGCTGTTTTTT
D gene: TRBD1
J gene: TRBJ2-2
clone size: -
V gene: TRBV7-6

CDR3 protein: CASSDELGLAGDEQYF
CDR3 DNA: TGTGCCAGCAGTGATGAGCTCGGACTAGCGGGAGACGAGCAGTACTTC
D gene: TRBD2
J gene: TRBJ2-7
clone size: -
V gene: TRBV6-1

CDR3 protein: CASSGAGAGSSGGFF
CDR3 DNA: TGTGCCAGCAGCGGAGCGGGAGCGGGCTCTTCGGGCGGGTTCTTC
D gene: TRBD2
J gene: TRBJ2-1
clone size: once
V gene: TRBV2

CDR3 protein: CASSPGWLGSGTNTGELFF
CDR3 DNA: TGTGCCAGCAGCCCTGGGTGGTTAGGTAGCGGGACGAACACCGGGGAGCTGTTTTTT
D gene: TRBD2
J gene: TRBJ2-2
clone size: -
V gene: TRBV7-8

CDR3 protein: CASSKQKETQYF
CDR3 DNA: TGTGCCAGCAGCAAACAGAAAGAGACCCAGTACTTC
D gene: -
J gene: TRBJ2-5
clone size: -
V gene: TRBV21-1

CDR3 protein: CASSQDTRGETQYF
CDR3 DNA: TGTGCCAGCAGCCAAGACACCCGGGGGGAGACCCAGTACTTC
D gene: -
J gene: TRBJ2-5
clone size: -
V gene: TRBV7-9

CDR3 protein: CASSQDQQGWHGYTF
CDR3 DNA: TGCGCCAGCAGCCAAGATCAACAGGGGTGGCATGGCTACACCTTC
D gene: TRBD1
J gene: TRBJ1-2
clone size: -
V gene: TRBV4-3

CDR3 protein: CSSSGSRGGFGTGELFF
CDR3 DNA: TGTTCCAGCAGTGGGTCTCGCGGAGGCTTTGGAACCGGGGAGCTGTTTTTT
D gene: -
J gene: TRBJ2-2
clone size: -
V gene: TRBV7-9